This T cell receptor beta chain was profiled in a study of Graves' ophthalmopathy and Graves' hyperthyroidism. Amplifying from RNA transcripts, the study obtained TCR beta CDR3 regions. The first round was an RT-PCR with HTBI primers, and the second round was a multiplex PCR. MiXCR, run by TCRdb on the multiplex PCR reads, gives a single entry per CDR3 protein. The table has a few hundred thousand distinct CDR3 sequences, 17% seen once; the top ten hold 2.4%. Germline V CDR1 and CDR2: LGHNT, FRNRAP. The CDR3 loop spans 11 amino acids. The V and J ends lost 2 bases and 4 bases respectively, with 2 bases between them. This clonotype was counted only a few times.

The chain recombines TRBV12-5 with TRBJ2-5; D is ambiguous. The sample comprised peripheral blood. The sequence was collected from an adult woman with stable Graves' hyperthyroidism. The DNA of the CDR3 is TGTGCTAGTGGTTTGTCAGAGACCCAGTACTTC. This gives the protein CASGLSETQYF.